This record covers a single TCR beta chain. Antigen specificity is unknown. The record originates from a study of cytomegalovirus exposure and HLA in healthy donors. Study conclusions and caveats: In a later analysis, HLA-C alleles had the fewest associated TCRs, DRB1 alleles the most.

The PCR employed 60 Vbeta primers together with 13 Jbeta primers. Original methodology: An analysis that came later counted roughly 80 million unique TCR beta chains, around 12 million shared. Data came from immunoSEQ multiplex PCR; TCRdb stores just in-frame clones and leaves some out. That table gives V, J and clone size, and the DNA gave D and trimming. The table lists roughly 180,000 clones, around 80% of them singletons. The sequence came from a man younger than 30 in good health and CMV-seronegative. The sequenced material came from PBMCs.

The CDR3 bases are TGTGCCAGCAGTTACGCGCGGGTCTCCTACGAGCAGTACTTC. It yields the protein CASSYARVSYEQYF. The chain couples TRBV6-5 to TRBJ2-7; possibly TRBD2 for D (5 bases). CDR1 and CDR2 from the germline V gene are MNHEY and SVGAGI. V lost 2 bases to trimming and J lost 0 bases, with 8 bases between them. CDR3 length: 14 amino acids.